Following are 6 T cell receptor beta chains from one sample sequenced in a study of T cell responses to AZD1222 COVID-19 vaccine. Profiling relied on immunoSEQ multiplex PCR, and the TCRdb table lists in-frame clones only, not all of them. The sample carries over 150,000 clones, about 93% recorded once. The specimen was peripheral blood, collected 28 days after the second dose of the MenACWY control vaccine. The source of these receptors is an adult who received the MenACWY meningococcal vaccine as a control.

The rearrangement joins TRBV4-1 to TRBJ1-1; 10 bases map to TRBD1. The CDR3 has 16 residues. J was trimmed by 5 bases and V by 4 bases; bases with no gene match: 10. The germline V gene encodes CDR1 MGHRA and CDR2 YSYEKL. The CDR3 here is CASSRQPGQGRTEAFF. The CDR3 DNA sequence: TGCGCCAGCAGCCGTCAACCGGGACAGGGGCGAACTGAAGCTTTCTTT.

In DNA form, the CDR3 reads TGCGCCAGCAGCTTGGGCCCGCTTCAGAATCAGCCCCAGCATTTT. Translation: CASSLGPLQNQPQHF. This chain links TRBV5-1 with TRBJ1-5; D not certain. CDR1 and CDR2 from the germline V gene are SGHRS and YFSETQ. CDR3 length: 15 residues. V shed 0 bases and J shed 4 bases, with 11 bases lying between them.

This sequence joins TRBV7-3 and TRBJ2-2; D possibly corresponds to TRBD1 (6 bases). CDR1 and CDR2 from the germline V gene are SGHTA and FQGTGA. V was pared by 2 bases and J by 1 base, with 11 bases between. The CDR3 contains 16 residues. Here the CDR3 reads CASSLLATGNTGELFF. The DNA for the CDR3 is TGTGCCAGCAGCTTACTTGCGACAGGGAACACCGGGGAGCTGTTTTTT.

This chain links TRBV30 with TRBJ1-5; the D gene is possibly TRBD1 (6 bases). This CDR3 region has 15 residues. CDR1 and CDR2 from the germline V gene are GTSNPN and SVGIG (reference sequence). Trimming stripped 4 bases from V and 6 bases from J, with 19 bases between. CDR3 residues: CAWTPRGGSGQPQHF. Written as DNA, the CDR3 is TGTGCCTGGACTCCCCGGGGGGGCTCGGGTCAGCCCCAGCATTTT.

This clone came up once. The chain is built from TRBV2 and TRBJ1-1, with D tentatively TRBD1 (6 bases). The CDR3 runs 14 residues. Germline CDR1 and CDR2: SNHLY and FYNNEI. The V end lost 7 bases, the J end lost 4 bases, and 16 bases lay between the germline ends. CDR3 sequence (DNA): TGTGCCAGCAAACTACAGGGAGGAATCACTGAAGCTTTCTTT. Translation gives CASKLQGGITEAFF.

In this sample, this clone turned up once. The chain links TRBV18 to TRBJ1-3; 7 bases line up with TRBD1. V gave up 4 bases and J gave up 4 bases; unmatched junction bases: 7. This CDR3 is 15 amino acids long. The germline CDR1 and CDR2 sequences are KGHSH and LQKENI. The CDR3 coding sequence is TGTGCCAGCTCACTAACGAACAGGGGAGGAAACACCATATATTTT. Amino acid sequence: CASSLTNRGGNTIYF.